This T cell receptor (beta chain) emerged from a study of post-analysis software for immune sequencing data. Study-wide background: The courses of disease that were included comprised relapsing-remitting, secondary progressive and progressive-relapsing multiple sclerosis.

Concerning this clonotype itself: What it recognizes is unknown. This may be a read error, as it is one base from a much larger clone.

Unique molecular identifiers were built into the TCR beta cDNA libraries. The T cell input of roughly 0.9 to 10 million gave roughly 0.5 million cDNA molecules. TCRdb independently ran MiXCR on the PCR reads; one entry per CDR3 protein. The sample contains approximately 150,000 distinct CDR3 sequences, about 30% of which appear only once. Overall study results and limits: Higher frequency in patients than in controls was seen for five TRBV segments, with TRBV5-6, TRBV5-1 and TRBV20-1 among them.

The CDR3 has 13 residues. The V end was cut by 2 bases, the J end by 13 bases, with 15 bases between. Germline V gene lookup returns CDR1 SGHVS and CDR2 FQNEAQ. The specimen sequenced was blood. This chain joins TRBV7-8 and TRBJ2-1, with D perhaps matching TRBD2 (6 bases). The receptor comes from a girl aged 5 to 17 with multiple sclerosis. The CDR3 coding sequence is TGTGCCAGCAGCTTAAACGGGAGAAAGACCCAGTTCTTC. Encoded protein: CASSLNGRKTQFF.